This T cell receptor beta chain was observed in a study of T cells after yellow fever vaccination. MiXCR, applied by TCRdb to the 5' RACE reads, yields one record per CDR3 protein. The sample lists approximately 260,000 distinct CDR3 sequences, 5.2% occurring once. Germline V gene sequence: CDR1 SGHKS, CDR2 YYEKEE (reference sequence). The CDR3 is 16 residues long. J was trimmed by 4 bases and V by 0 bases; bases with no gene match: 8. This clonotype appeared a few times. This chain joins TRBV5-5 and TRBJ1-2, with 8 bases matching TRBD1. The sample here was CD4+ T cells sorted from PBMCs, taken on the day of the yellow fever booster vaccination. This receptor was taken from a man aged 18 to 29 who received the YFV17D yellow fever vaccine. The CDR3 here is CASSLAPGGSGYGYTF. CDR3 DNA sequence: TGTGCCAGCAGCTTGGCCCCAGGGGGCAGTGGCTATGGCTACACCTTC.